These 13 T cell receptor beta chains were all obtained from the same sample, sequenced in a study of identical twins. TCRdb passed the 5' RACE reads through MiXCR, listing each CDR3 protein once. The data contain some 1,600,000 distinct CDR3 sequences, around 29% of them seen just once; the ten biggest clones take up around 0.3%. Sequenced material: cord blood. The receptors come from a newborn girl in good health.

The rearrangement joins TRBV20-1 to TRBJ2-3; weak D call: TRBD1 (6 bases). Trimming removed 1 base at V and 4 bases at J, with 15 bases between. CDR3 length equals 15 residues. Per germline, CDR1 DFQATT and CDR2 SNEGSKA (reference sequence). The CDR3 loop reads CSARGGQGSPDTQYF. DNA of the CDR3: TGCAGTGCTAGAGGGGGGCAGGGAAGTCCAGATACGCAGTATTTT.

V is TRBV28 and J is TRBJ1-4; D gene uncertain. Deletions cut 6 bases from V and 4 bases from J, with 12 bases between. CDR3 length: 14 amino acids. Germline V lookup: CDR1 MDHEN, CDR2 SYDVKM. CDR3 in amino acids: CASSRTVLNEKLFF. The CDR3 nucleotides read TGTGCCAGCAGCCGCACAGTGCTTAATGAAAAACTGTTTTTT.

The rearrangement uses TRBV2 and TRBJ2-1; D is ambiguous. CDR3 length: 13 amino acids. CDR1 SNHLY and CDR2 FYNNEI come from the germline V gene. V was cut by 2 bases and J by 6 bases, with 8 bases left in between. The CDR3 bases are TGTGCCAGCAGTGAAAGGCTCGCCAATGAGCAGTTCTTC. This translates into CASSERLANEQFF. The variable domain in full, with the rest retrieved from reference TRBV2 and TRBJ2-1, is EPEVTQTPSHQVTQMGQEVILRCVPISNHLYFYWYRQILGQKVEFLVSFYNNEISEKSEIFDDQFSVERPDGSNFTLKIRSTKLEDSAMYFCASSERLANEQFFGPGTRLTVL.

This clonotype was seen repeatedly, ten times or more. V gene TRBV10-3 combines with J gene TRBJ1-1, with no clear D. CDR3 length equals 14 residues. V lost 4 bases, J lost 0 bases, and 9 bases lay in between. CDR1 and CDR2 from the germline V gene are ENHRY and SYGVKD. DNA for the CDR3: TGTGCCATCAGTGGAACCGCCATGAACACTGAAGCTTTCTTT. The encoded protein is CAISGTAMNTEAFF.

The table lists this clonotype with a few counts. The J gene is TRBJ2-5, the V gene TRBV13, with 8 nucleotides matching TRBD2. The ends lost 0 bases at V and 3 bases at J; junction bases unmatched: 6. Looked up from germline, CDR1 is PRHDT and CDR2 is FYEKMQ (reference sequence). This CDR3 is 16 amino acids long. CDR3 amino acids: CASSLGGSGAKETQYF. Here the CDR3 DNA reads TGTGCCAGCAGCTTAGGCGGTAGCGGGGCCAAAGAGACCCAGTACTTC.

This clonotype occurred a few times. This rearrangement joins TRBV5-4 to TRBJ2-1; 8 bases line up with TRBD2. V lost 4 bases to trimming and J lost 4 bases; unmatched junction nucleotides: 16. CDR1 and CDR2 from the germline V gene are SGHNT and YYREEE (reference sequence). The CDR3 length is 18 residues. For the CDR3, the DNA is TGTGCCAGCAGCCTTGGACCTAGCGGGCATCCGCTTTACAATGAGCAGTTCTTC. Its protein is CASSLGPSGHPLYNEQFF.

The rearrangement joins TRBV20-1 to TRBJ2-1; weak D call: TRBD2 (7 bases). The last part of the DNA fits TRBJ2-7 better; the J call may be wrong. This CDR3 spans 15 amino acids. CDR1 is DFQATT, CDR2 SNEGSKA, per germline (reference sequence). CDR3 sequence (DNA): TGCAGTGCTAGAGTCGGCGGGGGCTCCTACAATGAGCAGTACTTC. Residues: CSARVGGGSYNEQYF.

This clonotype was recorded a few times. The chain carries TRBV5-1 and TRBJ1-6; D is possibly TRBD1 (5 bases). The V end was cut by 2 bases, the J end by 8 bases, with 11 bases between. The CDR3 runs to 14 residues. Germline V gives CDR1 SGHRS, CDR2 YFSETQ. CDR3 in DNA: TGCGCCAGCAGCTTCGGGACTCCCGATTCACCCCTCCACTTT. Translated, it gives CASSFGTPDSPLHF.

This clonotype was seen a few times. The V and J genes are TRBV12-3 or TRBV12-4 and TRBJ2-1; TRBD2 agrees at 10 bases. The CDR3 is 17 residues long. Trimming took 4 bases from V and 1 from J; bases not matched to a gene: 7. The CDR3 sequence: CASSWPSGSTSYNEQFF. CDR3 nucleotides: TGTGCCAGCAGTTGGCCTAGCGGGAGTACATCCTACAATGAGCAGTTCTTC.

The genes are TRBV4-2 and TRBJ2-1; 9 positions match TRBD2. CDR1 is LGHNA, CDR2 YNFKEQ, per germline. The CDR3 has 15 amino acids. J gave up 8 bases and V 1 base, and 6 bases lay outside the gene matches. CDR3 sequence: CASSQGGLAWDEQFF. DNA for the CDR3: TGTGCCAGCAGCCAAGGCGGACTAGCGTGGGATGAGCAGTTCTTC.

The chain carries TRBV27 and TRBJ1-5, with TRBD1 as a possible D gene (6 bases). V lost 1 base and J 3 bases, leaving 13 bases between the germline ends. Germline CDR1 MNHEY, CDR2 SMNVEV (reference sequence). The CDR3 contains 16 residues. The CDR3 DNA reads TGTGCCAGCAGTTTATATGGAGGGGGACCCAATCAGCCCCAGCATTTT. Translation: CASSLYGGGPNQPQHF.

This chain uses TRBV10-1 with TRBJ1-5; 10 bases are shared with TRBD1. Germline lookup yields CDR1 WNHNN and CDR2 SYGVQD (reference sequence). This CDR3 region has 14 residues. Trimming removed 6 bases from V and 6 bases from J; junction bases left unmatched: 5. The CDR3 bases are TGCGCCAGCAGATGTAGGACAGGGGGTCAGCCCCAGCATTTT. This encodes CASRCRTGGQPQHF.

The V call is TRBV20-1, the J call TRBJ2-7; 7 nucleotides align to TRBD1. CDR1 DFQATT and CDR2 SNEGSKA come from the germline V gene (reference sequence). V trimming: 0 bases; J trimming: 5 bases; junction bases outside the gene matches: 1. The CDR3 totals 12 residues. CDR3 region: CSAREGTDEQYF. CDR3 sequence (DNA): TGCAGTGCTAGAGAGGGGACAGACGAGCAGTACTTC.